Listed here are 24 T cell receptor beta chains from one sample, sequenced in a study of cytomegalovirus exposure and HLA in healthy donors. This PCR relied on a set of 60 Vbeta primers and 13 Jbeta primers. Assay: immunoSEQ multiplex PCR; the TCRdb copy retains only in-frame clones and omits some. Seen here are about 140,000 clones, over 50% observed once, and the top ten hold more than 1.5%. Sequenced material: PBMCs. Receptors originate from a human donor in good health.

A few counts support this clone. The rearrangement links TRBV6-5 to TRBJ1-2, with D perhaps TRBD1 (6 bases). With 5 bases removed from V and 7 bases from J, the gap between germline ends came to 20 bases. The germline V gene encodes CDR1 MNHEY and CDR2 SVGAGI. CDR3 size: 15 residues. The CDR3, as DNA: TGTGCCAGCAGTCCCTGGGACACCCAAGGGCCTGGCTACACCTTC. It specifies CASSPWDTQGPGYTF.

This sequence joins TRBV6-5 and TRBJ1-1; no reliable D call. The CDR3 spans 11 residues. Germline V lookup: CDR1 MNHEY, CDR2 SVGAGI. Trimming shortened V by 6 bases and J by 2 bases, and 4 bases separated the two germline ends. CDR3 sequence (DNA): TGTGCCAGCAGGAGAAACACTGAAGCTTTCTTT. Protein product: CASRRNTEAFF.

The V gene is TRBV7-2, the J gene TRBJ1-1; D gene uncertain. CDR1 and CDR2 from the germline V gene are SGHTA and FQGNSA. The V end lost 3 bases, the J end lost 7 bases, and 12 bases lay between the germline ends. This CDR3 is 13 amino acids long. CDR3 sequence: CASSFTTRFEAFF. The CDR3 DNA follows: TGTGCCAGCAGCTTCACAACACGCTTTGAAGCTTTCTTT.

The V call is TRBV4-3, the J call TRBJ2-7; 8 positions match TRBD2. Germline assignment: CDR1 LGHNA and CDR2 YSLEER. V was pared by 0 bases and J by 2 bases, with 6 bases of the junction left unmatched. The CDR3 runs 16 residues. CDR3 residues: CASSQDLASGPYEQYF. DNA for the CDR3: TGCGCCAGCAGCCAAGATCTGGCTAGCGGGCCCTACGAGCAGTACTTC.

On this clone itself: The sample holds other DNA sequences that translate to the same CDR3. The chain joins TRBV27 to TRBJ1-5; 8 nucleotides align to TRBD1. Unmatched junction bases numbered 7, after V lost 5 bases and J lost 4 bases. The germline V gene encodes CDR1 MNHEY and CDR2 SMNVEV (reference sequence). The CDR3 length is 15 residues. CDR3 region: CASSRGTGRNQPQHF. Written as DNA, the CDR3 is TGTGCCAGCAGTCGCGGGACAGGTAGGAATCAGCCCCAGCATTTT.

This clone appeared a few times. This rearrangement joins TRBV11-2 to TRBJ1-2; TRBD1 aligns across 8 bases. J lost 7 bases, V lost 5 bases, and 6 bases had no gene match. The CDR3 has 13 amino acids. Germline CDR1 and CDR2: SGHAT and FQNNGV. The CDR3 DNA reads TGTGCCAGCAGCGCGGACAGGGTCGGTGGCTACACCTTC. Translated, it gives CASSADRVGGYTF.

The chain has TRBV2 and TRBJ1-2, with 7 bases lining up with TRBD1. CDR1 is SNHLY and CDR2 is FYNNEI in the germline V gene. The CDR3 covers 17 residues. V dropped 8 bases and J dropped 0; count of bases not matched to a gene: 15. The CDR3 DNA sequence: TGTGCCAGCCAGGGTCCCCAACAGGGGACATCTAACTATGGCTACACCTTC. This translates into CASQGPQQGTSNYGYTF. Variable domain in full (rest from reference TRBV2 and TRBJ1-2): EPEVTQTPSHQVTQMGQEVILRCVPISNHLYFYWYRQILGQKVEFLVSFYNNEISEKSEIFDDQFSVERPDGSNFTLKIRSTKLEDSAMYFCASQGPQQGTSNYGYTFGSGTRLTVV.

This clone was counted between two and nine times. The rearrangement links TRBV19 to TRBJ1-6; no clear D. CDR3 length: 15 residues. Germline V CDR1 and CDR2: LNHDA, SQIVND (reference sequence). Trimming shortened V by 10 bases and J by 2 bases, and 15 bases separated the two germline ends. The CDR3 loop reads CATLVGGAYNSPLHF. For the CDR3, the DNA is TGTGCCACCTTAGTCGGAGGTGCCTATAATTCACCCCTCCACTTT. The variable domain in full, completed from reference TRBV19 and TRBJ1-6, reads DGGITQSPKYLFRKEGQNVTLSCEQNLNHDAMYWYRQDPGQGLRLIYYSQIVNDFQKGDIAEGYSVSREKKESFPLTVTSAQKNPTAFYLCATLVGGAYNSPLHFGNGTRLTVT.

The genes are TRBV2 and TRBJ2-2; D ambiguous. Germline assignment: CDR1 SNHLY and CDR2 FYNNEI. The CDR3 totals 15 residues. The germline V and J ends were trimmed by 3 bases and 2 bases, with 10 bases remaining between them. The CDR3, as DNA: TGTGCCAGCAGTGACGACACTGGTAACACCGGGGAGCTGTTTTTT. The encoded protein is CASSDDTGNTGELFF.

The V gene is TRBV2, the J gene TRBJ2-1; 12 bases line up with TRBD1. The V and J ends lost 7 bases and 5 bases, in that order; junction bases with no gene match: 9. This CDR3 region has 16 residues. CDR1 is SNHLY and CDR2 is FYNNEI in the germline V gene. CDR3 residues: CASTPGQGAIHNEQFF. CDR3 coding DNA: TGTGCCAGCACCCCGGGACAGGGGGCGATCCACAATGAGCAGTTCTTC.

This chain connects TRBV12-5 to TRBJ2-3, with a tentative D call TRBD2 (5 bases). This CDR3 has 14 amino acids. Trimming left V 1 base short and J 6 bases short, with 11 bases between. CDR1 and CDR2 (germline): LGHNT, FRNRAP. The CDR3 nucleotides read TGTGCTAGTGGTTTGGGCGGGCCAAGCGATACGCAGTATTTT. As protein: CASGLGGPSDTQYF.

CDR3 sequence reads: CASSQFGRGRNQPQHF. DNA of the CDR3: TGCGCCAGCAGTCAATTTGGCAGGGGGCGGAATCAGCCCCAGCATTTT. The chain joins TRBV23-1 to TRBJ1-5; 8 bases align to TRBD1. TRBV23-1 is noted as an ORF with a role that remains uncertain. This CDR3 is 16 amino acids long. Trimming at V came to 1 base and at J to 4 bases, leaving 6 bases not matched to a gene.

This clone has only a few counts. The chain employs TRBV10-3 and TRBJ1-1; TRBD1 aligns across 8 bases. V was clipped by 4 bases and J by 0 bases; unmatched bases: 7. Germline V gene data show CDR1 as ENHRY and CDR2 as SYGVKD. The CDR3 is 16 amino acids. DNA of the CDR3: TGTGCCATCAGTGGAAACAGGGGGGGTTTGAACACTGAAGCTTTCTTT. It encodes CAISGNRGGLNTEAFF.

The CDR3 DNA reads as TGTGCCATCAGTCGGACAGGGCTGGACGGGGAGCTGTTTTTT. Its translation: CAISRTGLDGELFF. The chain recombines TRBV10-3 with TRBJ2-2; 8 bases are shared with TRBD1. Looked up from germline, CDR1 is ENHRY and CDR2 is SYGVKD. This CDR3 spans 14 amino acids. V trimming: 5 bases; J trimming: 7 bases; junction bases outside the gene matches: 6.

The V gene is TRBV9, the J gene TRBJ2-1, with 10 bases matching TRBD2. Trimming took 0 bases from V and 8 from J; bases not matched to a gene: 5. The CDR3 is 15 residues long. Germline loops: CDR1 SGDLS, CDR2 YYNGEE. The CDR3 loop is CASSVEAGGAYEQFF. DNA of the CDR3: TGTGCCAGCAGCGTAGAAGCGGGAGGGGCCTATGAGCAGTTCTTC.

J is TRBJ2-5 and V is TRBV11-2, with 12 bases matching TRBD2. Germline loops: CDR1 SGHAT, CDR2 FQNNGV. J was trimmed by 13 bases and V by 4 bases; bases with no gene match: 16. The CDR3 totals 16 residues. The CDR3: CASSSSKGLAGRPRYF. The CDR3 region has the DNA TGTGCCAGCAGCTCAAGCAAAGGACTAGCGGGAAGGCCGCGGTACTTC.

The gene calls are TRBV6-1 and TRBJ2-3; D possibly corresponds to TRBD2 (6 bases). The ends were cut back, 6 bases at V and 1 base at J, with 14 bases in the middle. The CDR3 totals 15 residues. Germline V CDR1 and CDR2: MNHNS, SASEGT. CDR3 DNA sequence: TGTGCCAGCAGCACTGGGACTGGCGGCACAGATACGCAGTATTTT. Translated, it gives CASSTGTGGTDTQYF.

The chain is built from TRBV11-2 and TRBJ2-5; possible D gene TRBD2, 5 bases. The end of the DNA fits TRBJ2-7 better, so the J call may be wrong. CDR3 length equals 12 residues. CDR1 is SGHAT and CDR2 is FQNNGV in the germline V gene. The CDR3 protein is CASSLTSYEQYF. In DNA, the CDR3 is TGTGCCAGCAGCCTAACTAGCTACGAGCAGTACTTC.

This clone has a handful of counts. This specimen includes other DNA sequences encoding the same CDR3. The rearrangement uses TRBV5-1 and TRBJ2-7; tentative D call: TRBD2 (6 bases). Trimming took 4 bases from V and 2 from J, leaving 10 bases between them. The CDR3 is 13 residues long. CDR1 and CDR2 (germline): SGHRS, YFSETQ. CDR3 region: CASSLSGPYEQYF. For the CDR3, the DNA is TGCGCCAGCAGCCTTAGCGGACCCTACGAGCAGTACTTC.

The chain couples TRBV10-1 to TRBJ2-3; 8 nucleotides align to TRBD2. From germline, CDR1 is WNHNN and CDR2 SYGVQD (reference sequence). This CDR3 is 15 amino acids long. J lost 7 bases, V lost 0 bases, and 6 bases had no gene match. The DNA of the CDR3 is TGCGCCAGCAGTGAGTCGAGCGGGAGTGGGAATACGCAGTATTTT. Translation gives CASSESSGSGNTQYF.

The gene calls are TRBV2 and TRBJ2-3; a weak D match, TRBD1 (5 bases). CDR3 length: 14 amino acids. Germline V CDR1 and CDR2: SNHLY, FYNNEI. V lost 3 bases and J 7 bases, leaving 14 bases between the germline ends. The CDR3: CASSDPAGRNTQYF. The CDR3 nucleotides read TGTGCCAGCAGTGATCCGGCAGGGCGAAATACGCAGTATTTT. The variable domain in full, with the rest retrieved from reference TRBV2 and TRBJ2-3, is EPEVTQTPSHQVTQMGQEVILRCVPISNHLYFYWYRQILGQKVEFLVSFYNNEISEKSEIFDDQFSVERPDGSNFTLKIRSTKLEDSAMYFCASSDPAGRNTQYFGPGTRLTVL.

In DNA, the CDR3 is TGTGCCAGTATGGGACAAGTAAACACCGGGGAGCTGTTTTTT. Translating it yields CASMGQVNTGELFF. V and J are TRBV19 and TRBJ2-2, with D tentatively TRBD1 (6 bases). Germline V gene data show CDR1 as LNHDA and CDR2 as SQIVND (reference sequence). There are 14 residues in the CDR3. Trimming cost V 7 bases and J 2 bases, with 11 bases left between them.

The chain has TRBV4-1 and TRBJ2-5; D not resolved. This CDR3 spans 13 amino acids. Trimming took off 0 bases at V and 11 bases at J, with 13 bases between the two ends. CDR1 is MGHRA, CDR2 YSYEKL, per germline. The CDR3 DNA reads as TGCGCCAGCAGCCAAGAACAGACCCTGGCTCAGTACTTC. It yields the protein CASSQEQTLAQYF.

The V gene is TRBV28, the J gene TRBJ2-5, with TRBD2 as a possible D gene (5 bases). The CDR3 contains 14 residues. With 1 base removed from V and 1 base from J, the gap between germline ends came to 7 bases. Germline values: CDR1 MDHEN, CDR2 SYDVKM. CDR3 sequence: CASSLLGGQETQYF. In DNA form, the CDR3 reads TGTGCCAGCAGTTTATTAGGAGGCCAAGAGACCCAGTACTTC.